Sequencing of this T cell receptor beta chain was carried out in a study of cytomegalovirus exposure and HLA in healthy donors. Data came from immunoSEQ multiplex PCR; TCRdb stores just in-frame clones and leaves some out. The repertoire holds about 110,000 clones, about 85% seen once, with around 3% in the top ten. The CDR3 sequence is 13 residues long. Germline lookup yields CDR1 SNHLY and CDR2 FYNNEI. The V end was cut by 4 bases, the J end by 1 base, with 7 bases between. The sequence came from a woman aged 18-29 years in good health and CMV-seronegative. V is TRBV2 and J is TRBJ1-1; possibly TRBD1 for D (6 bases). The sample consisted of PBMCs. The CDR3 is CASSGGRNTEAFF. The DNA for the CDR3 is TGTGCCAGCAGTGGGGGGCGGAACACTGAAGCTTTCTTT. Variable domain in full (rest from reference TRBV2 and TRBJ1-1): EPEVTQTPSHQVTQMGQEVILRCVPISNHLYFYWYRQILGQKVEFLVSFYNNEISEKSEIFDDQFSVERPDGSNFTLKIRSTKLEDSAMYFCASSGGRNTEAFFGQGTRLTVV.